Below, 8 T cell receptor beta chains from the same sample are listed, as sequenced in a study of OX40 agonist ivuxolimab in advanced cancers. Using immunoSEQ multiplex PCR, the repertoire was profiled, and TCRdb retains in-frame clones only, with some absent. The sample yields under 80,000 clones, around 84% seen once. Sequencing used CD4+ or CD8+ T cells sorted from blood, obtained in a trial of the OX40 agonist ivuxolimab. These receptors were collected from an adult with an advanced solid tumor such as melanoma, head and neck, liver or kidney cancer.

This clone was recorded once. The rearrangement joins TRBV6-1 to TRBJ2-2; D not certain. CDR1 is MNHNS, CDR2 SASEGT, per germline. The CDR3 length is 12 residues. V lost 7 bases and J 0 bases, leaving 3 bases between the germline ends. The CDR3 coding sequence is TGTGCCAGCACTCCGAACACCGGGGAGCTGTTTTTT. It specifies CASTPNTGELFF.

The gene calls are TRBV7-9 and TRBJ2-1; 11 positions match TRBD2. Germline values: CDR1 SEHNR, CDR2 FQNEAQ (reference sequence). The V and J ends lost 4 bases and 12 bases, in that order; junction bases with no gene match: 5. The CDR3 covers 13 residues. As DNA, the CDR3 is TGTGCCAGCAGCTCTACTAGCGGGAGTGGGCAGTTCTTC. Its protein product is CASSSTSGSGQFF.

The chain has TRBV20-1 and TRBJ2-7; D remains ambiguous. The CDR3 is 11 amino acids. In germline, CDR1 is DFQATT, CDR2 SNEGSKA (reference sequence). The ends were cut back, 6 bases at V and 6 bases at J, with 12 bases in the middle. The CDR3 bases are TGCAGTGCGAGACCACACTCCGAGCAGTACTTC. This translates into CSARPHSEQYF.

V usage is TRBV25-1 and J usage is TRBJ1-2, with 7 bases aligning to TRBD1. With V trimmed by 4 bases and J by 5 bases, 4 bases remained unmatched. This CDR3 spans 13 amino acids. CDR1 and CDR2 (germline): MGHDK, SYGVNS. CDR3 in amino acids: CASSVRDRYGYTF. CDR3 DNA: TGTGCCAGCAGTGTTAGGGACAGATATGGCTACACCTTC.

This clone has only one observation. The CDR3, as DNA: TGTGCCAGCAGCTTAGATAGGGGGTACCAAGAGACCCAGTACTTC. It encodes CASSLDRGYQETQYF. The J gene is TRBJ2-5, the V gene TRBV11-2; D is perhaps TRBD1 (6 bases). The germline V gene encodes CDR1 SGHAT and CDR2 FQNNGV. V gave up 0 bases and J gave up 0 bases, with 8 bases separating them. This CDR3 has 15 residues.

This clone was found a few times. The V gene is TRBV27, the J gene TRBJ2-1; weak D call: TRBD1 (6 bases). V was trimmed by 11 bases and J by 3 bases, leaving 20 bases between them. Germline V gene lookup returns CDR1 MNHEY and CDR2 SMNVEV (reference sequence). This CDR3 has 15 residues. In DNA form, the CDR3 reads TGTGCCTCTAGGAGGACAGTCTTACTCTACAATGAGCAGTTCTTC. Translating gives CASRRTVLLYNEQFF.

V gene TRBV6-6 combines with J gene TRBJ1-6; D remains ambiguous. The CDR3 consists of 13 residues. Germline V gene data show CDR1 as MNHNY and CDR2 as SVGAGI (reference sequence). Trimming stripped 5 bases from V and 8 bases from J, with 10 bases between. CDR3 nucleotide sequence: TGTGCCAGCAGTCCCCTTGGGCATTCACCCCTCCACTTT. Its protein is CASSPLGHSPLHF.

The CDR3 sequence: CASSLEGGIYEQYF. CDR3 in DNA: TGTGCCAGCAGCTTAGAGGGGGGAATCTACGAGCAGTACTTC. V gene TRBV11-2 combines with J gene TRBJ2-7, with a weak D call TRBD2 (6 bases). Germline V gene sequence: CDR1 SGHAT, CDR2 FQNNGV. This CDR3 is built from 14 residues. V was clipped by 0 bases and J by 3 bases, with 9 bases between them.